This TCR beta chain emerged from a study of T cell responses to AZD1222 COVID-19 vaccine. Study as a whole: Investigators merged groups given second doses at roughly 4 or roughly 12 weeks.

Some clones are missing from TCRdb's copy, which holds only in-frame ones; the method was immunoSEQ multiplex PCR. The table includes around 150,000 clones, 94% detected once. Looked up from germline, CDR1 is SNHLY and CDR2 is FYNNEI. V lost 6 bases to trimming and J lost 4 bases; unmatched junction nucleotides: 4. This CDR3 has 14 amino acids. Study-level findings and limits: Donors were mostly white British, more females; clonal diversity possibly underestimated. Within unmutated variant regions lay the reported targets of nearly half of spike-specific TCRs. Seropositivity was recorded at baseline in only a handful of AZD1222 recipients.

Points on this clone: Its target is not known.

This TCR was recovered from an adult in good health. The gene calls are TRBV2 and TRBJ1-5; 9 nucleotides match TRBD1. Sequences were derived from peripheral blood, sampled on day 0 of AZD1222 vaccination. CDR3 coding DNA: TGTGCCAGCAGGGGGACAGGGATTAATCAGCCCCAGCATTTT. This gives the protein CASRGTGINQPQHF.